Below, 18 T cell receptor beta chains from the same sample are listed, as sequenced in a study of blood T cell repertoires in COVID-19. Libraries were prepared by immunoSEQ multiplex PCR; TCRdb keeps only in-frame clonotypes and omits some of them. This table has some 100,000 clones, roughly 92% appearing once. The sequenced material came from peripheral blood. The receptors derive from a man aged 65 to 85 with acute or convalescent COVID-19.

The chain combines TRBV5-5 with TRBJ2-7; tentative D call: TRBD1 (5 bases). CDR1 is SGHKS, CDR2 YYEKEE, per germline (reference sequence). The V gene lost 4 bases and the J gene lost 3 bases, with 14 bases spanning the gap. The CDR3 extends over 14 amino acids. DNA of the CDR3: TGTGCCAGCAGCCCACAGGAGCCCCTCTACGAGCAGTACTTC. It codes for CASSPQEPLYEQYF.

The chain recombines TRBV30 with TRBJ2-2; D is uncertain. The V end lost 3 bases, the J end lost 0 bases, and 8 bases lay between the germline ends. The CDR3 runs 14 residues. Germline V gives CDR1 GTSNPN, CDR2 SVGIG (reference sequence). The CDR3 here is CAWRGLANTGELFF. As DNA, the CDR3 is TGTGCCTGGAGGGGCCTGGCGAACACCGGGGAGCTGTTTTTT.

This clone was counted between two and nine times. The chain couples TRBV11-2 to TRBJ1-2, with D perhaps TRBD1 (5 bases). The CDR3 consists of 15 residues. CDR1 is SGHAT and CDR2 is FQNNGV in the germline V gene. V gave up 5 bases and J gave up 2 bases, with 15 bases separating them. The chain's CDR3 is CASSLRSRVNYGYTF. CDR3 nucleotides: TGTGCCAGCAGCCTACGGTCCAGGGTAAACTATGGCTACACCTTC. The entire variable domain, with the rest obtained from reference TRBV11-2 and TRBJ1-2, is as follows: EAGVAQSPRYKIIEKRQSVAFWCNPISGHATLYWYQQILGQGPKLLIQFQNNGVVDDSQLPKDRFSAERLKGVDSTLKIQPAKLEDSAVYLCASSLRSRVNYGYTFGSGTRLTVV.

The chain links TRBV12-3 or TRBV12-4 to TRBJ2-2; D is uncertain. Deletions cut 6 bases from V and 4 bases from J, with 6 bases between. The CDR3 runs 12 residues. Written as DNA, the CDR3 is TGTGCCAGCAGCTACCTCACCGGGGAGCTGTTTTTT. It codes for CASSYLTGELFF.

The V and J genes are TRBV15 and TRBJ1-5, with TRBD1 as a possible D gene (5 bases). The V gene lost 0 bases and the J gene lost 0 bases, with 12 bases spanning the gap. Germline V lookup: CDR1 LNHNV, CDR2 YYDKDF (reference sequence). The CDR3 is 17 residues long. As DNA, the CDR3 is TGTGCCACCAGCAGAGATTGGGGGACTTATAGCAATCAGCCCCAGCATTTT. It yields the protein CATSRDWGTYSNQPQHF.

The J gene is TRBJ2-1, the V gene TRBV2, with D tentatively TRBD2 (6 bases). Germline CDR1 is SNHLY and CDR2 is FYNNEI. The CDR3 has 14 amino acids. Trimming pared 8 bases from V and 6 bases from J, leaving 17 bases between. CDR3 sequence reads: CASGRSGTLNEQFF. The CDR3 region has the DNA TGTGCCAGCGGGAGGAGCGGAACTCTCAATGAGCAGTTCTTC.

V and J are TRBV11-3 and TRBJ2-5; tentatively, D is TRBD2 (5 bases). The CDR3 totals 13 residues. Trimming took off 5 bases at V and 5 bases at J, with 12 bases between the two ends. Germline V lookup: CDR1 SGHNT, CDR2 YENEEA. The CDR3 bases are TGTGCCAGCAGCAAGGGAGTGCGTGAGACCCAGTACTTC. Encoded protein: CASSKGVRETQYF.

V gene TRBV11-3 combines with J gene TRBJ2-2, with TRBD1 identical over 7 bases. Trimming cost V 1 base and J 6 bases; bases outside gene matches: 11. The CDR3 is 17 amino acids. Germline-derived CDR1 and CDR2 are SGHNT and YENEEA. The CDR3 sequence: CASSLVRGGVNPGELFF. In DNA, the CDR3 is TGTGCCAGCAGCTTAGTCCGAGGGGGCGTAAACCCCGGGGAGCTGTTTTTT.

The chain combines TRBV6-5 with TRBJ2-3; TRBD2 matches at 14 bases. The CDR3 runs to 15 residues. CDR1 and CDR2 from the germline V gene are MNHEY and SVGAGI. V dropped 9 bases and J dropped 5; count of bases not matched to a gene: 7. CDR3 DNA sequence: TGTGCCAGTTCGGGACTAGCGGGAGCAGGAGATACGCAGTATTTT. Translating gives CASSGLAGAGDTQYF.

A single count supports this clone. V is TRBV5-4 and J is TRBJ1-2; 7 bases are a match to TRBD1. CDR3 size: 13 residues. V was clipped by 4 bases and J by 2 bases; unmatched bases: 2. Germline V gives CDR1 SGHNT, CDR2 YYREEE (reference sequence). CDR3 region: CASSADRNYGYTF. DNA for the CDR3: TGTGCCAGCAGCGCGGACAGGAACTATGGCTACACCTTC.

This rearrangement joins TRBV6-2 or TRBV6-3 to TRBJ1-5; perhaps TRBD1 as D (6 bases). This CDR3 has 17 residues. V was cut by 5 bases and J by 0 bases, with 17 bases left in between. Germline lookup yields CDR1 MNHEY and CDR2 SVGEGT. The CDR3: CASSPITQGPSNQPQHF. The CDR3 bases are TGTGCCAGCAGTCCAATCACTCAGGGGCCTAGCAATCAGCCCCAGCATTTT.

J is TRBJ2-1 and V is TRBV5-1; 10 bases map to TRBD2. The ends lost 3 bases at V and 10 bases at J; junction bases unmatched: 13. This CDR3 spans 16 amino acids. Germline-derived CDR1 and CDR2 are SGHRS and YFSETQ. The CDR3 coding sequence is TGCGCCAGCAGCTCGCTGACTAGCGGGTCCCGTCGCGAGCAGTTCTTC. This sequence encodes CASSSLTSGSRREQFF.

The gene calls are TRBV7-2 and TRBJ1-2; D perhaps matches TRBD1 (6 bases). There are 16 residues in the CDR3. Trimming left V 1 base short and J 0 bases short, with 12 bases between. Germline CDR1 is SGHTA and CDR2 is FQGNSA. The CDR3 region is CASSLDGAGANYGYTF. The CDR3 nucleotides read TGTGCCAGCAGCTTAGACGGGGCAGGGGCTAACTATGGCTACACCTTC.

V and J are TRBV4-1 and TRBJ2-7; D uncertain. The CDR3 runs to 15 residues. Germline V lookup: CDR1 MGHRA, CDR2 YSYEKL. The V and J ends lost 0 bases and 0 bases respectively, with 9 bases between them. The CDR3 loop reads CASSQERGPSYEQYF. The DNA for the CDR3 is TGCGCCAGCAGCCAAGAACGCGGTCCCTCCTACGAGCAGTACTTC.

The rearrangement links TRBV28 to TRBJ2-3; weak D call: TRBD1 (7 bases). V was cut by 2 bases and J by 2 bases, with 14 bases left in between. This CDR3 has 16 amino acids. Looked up from germline, CDR1 is MDHEN and CDR2 is SYDVKM. The CDR3 loop is CASSLSQGGITDTQYF. The CDR3, as DNA: TGTGCCAGCAGTTTAAGTCAGGGGGGAATCACAGATACGCAGTATTTT.

The chain is built from TRBV12-5 and TRBJ2-7; D ambiguous. Trimming stripped 2 bases from V and 4 bases from J, with 6 bases between. This CDR3 comprises 12 residues. The germline V gene has CDR1 LGHNT and CDR2 FRNRAP. The CDR3 loop reads CASGLHEYEQYF. The CDR3 region has the DNA TGTGCTAGTGGTTTGCATGAGTACGAGCAGTACTTC.

The genes are TRBV27 and TRBJ1-1, with a tentative D call TRBD1 (5 bases). CDR1 and CDR2 from the germline V gene are MNHEY and SMNVEV (reference sequence). This CDR3 is 13 amino acids long. Trimming took 6 bases from V and 1 from J, leaving 9 bases between them. Here the CDR3 reads CASSLTENTEAFF. The CDR3 nucleotides read TGTGCCAGCAGCCTGACAGAGAACACTGAAGCTTTCTTT.

This chain connects TRBV24-1 to TRBJ2-3; 10 positions agree with TRBD2. From germline, CDR1 is KGHDR and CDR2 SFDVKD. The CDR3 has 16 amino acids. The trim removed 5 bases at V and 7 bases at J, leaving 11 bases unmatched. The CDR3 bases are TGTGCCACCAGTGCCGTCGGGGTAGCGGGGGGCCATACGCAGTATTTT. Amino acids: CATSAVGVAGGHTQYF.